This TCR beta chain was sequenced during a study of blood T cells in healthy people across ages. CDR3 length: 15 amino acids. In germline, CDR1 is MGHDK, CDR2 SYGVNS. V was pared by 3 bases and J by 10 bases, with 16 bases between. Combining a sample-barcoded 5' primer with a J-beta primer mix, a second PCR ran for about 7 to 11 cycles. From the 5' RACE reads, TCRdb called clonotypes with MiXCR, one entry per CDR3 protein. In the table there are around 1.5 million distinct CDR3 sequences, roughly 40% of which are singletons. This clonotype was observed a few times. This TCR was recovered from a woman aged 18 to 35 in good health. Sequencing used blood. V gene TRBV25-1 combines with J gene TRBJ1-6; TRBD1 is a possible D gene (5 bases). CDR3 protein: CASSDALQGNSPLHF. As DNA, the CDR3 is TGTGCCAGCAGTGATGCCCTCCAGGGAAACTCACCCCTCCACTTT.